These 20 T cell receptor beta chains were all obtained from the same sample, sequenced in a study of blood T cell repertoires in COVID-19. Repertoires were generated with immunoSEQ multiplex PCR, while TCRdb's copy carries only in-frame clones and drops some. The data hold 50,000 or so clones, with 82% observed a single time. The sample consisted of peripheral blood. The receptors were sampled from a man older than 75 with COVID-19, enrolled during active disease.

The chain couples TRBV28 to TRBJ1-2; 9 bases map to TRBD1. Germline V lookup: CDR1 MDHEN, CDR2 SYDVKM. V shed 5 bases, J shed 3 bases, and the junction held 7 bases outside the gene matches. The CDR3 spans 15 residues. The CDR3 here is CASSPGTGIDYGYTF. Here the CDR3 DNA reads TGTGCCAGCAGTCCCGGGACAGGGATAGACTATGGCTACACCTTC.

The chain joins TRBV2 to TRBJ1-4, with 9 bases lining up with TRBD1. The CDR3 consists of 15 residues. Germline CDR1 SNHLY, CDR2 FYNNEI. Trimming removed 6 bases from V and 12 bases from J; junction bases left unmatched: 14. The chain's CDR3 is CASSKDRGWGSELFF. CDR3 coding DNA: TGTGCCAGCAGCAAGGACAGGGGTTGGGGGTCGGAACTGTTTTTT.

This clone has only one observation. This rearrangement joins TRBV5-6 to TRBJ1-2, with 7 bases that match TRBD1. CDR3 size: 16 residues. Germline CDR1 SGHDT, CDR2 YYEEEE. J gave up 8 bases and V 4 bases, and 17 bases lay outside the gene matches. The CDR3 is CASSPNPGDSLGGYTF. CDR3 bases: TGTGCCAGCAGCCCAAACCCAGGGGACAGCCTTGGAGGCTACACCTTC.

This chain links TRBV6-5 with TRBJ1-1, with D uncertain. The V and J ends lost 10 bases and 2 bases respectively, with 14 bases between them. Germline V gene lookup returns CDR1 MNHEY and CDR2 SVGAGI. This CDR3 has 13 residues. The CDR3 DNA is TGTGCCACCCTTTGGAACAGCAACACTGAAGCTTTCTTT. This gives the protein CATLWNSNTEAFF.

The chain links TRBV3-1 (or the pseudogene TRBV3-2) to TRBJ1-2, with 9 bases lining up with TRBD1. V lost 6 bases and J lost 6; bases outside the gene matches: 8. This CDR3 contains 14 residues. Per germline, CDR1 LGHDT and CDR2 YNNKEL (reference sequence). The CDR3 reads CASSSGTGSHGYTF. The CDR3 DNA sequence: TGTGCCAGCAGTTCCGGGACAGGGTCCCATGGCTACACCTTC.

The table lists this clone with a count of one. The V and J genes are TRBV5-1 and TRBJ1-5, with 9 positions matching TRBD1. The CDR3 contains 15 residues. J gave up 7 bases and V 4 bases, and 9 bases lay outside the gene matches. Germline V CDR1 and CDR2: SGHRS, YFSETQ. The CDR3 sequence is CASSLTGGREQPQHF. The CDR3 DNA follows: TGCGCCAGCAGCCTTACAGGGGGCCGGGAGCAGCCCCAGCATTTT.

The chain carries TRBV7-8 and TRBJ1-5; a weak D match, TRBD1 (6 bases). The CDR3 consists of 15 residues. Trimming removed 3 bases from V and 6 bases from J, with 15 bases in between. Looked up from germline, CDR1 is SGHVS and CDR2 is FQNEAQ. Here the CDR3 DNA reads TGTGCCAGCAGCTTCGGGGGGGGAGGGGGTCAGCCCCAGCATTTT. Its translation is CASSFGGGGGQPQHF.

J is TRBJ1-5 and V is TRBV6-2 or TRBV6-3, with a tentative D call TRBD1 (6 bases). The germline V gene has CDR1 MNHEY and CDR2 SVGEGT. V was pared by 3 bases and J by 6 bases, with 9 bases between. The CDR3 spans 13 residues. CDR3 residues: CASSYAGAQPQHF. The CDR3 DNA reads as TGTGCCAGCAGTTATGCAGGGGCTCAGCCCCAGCATTTT.

Comments on this clone: Other DNA sequences from this sample encode an identical CDR3 as well. This chain joins TRBV7-2 and TRBJ1-2, with 9 bases matching TRBD1. There are 14 residues in the CDR3. V lost 1 base and J lost 7; bases outside the gene matches: 4. Germline CDR1 is SGHTA and CDR2 is FQGNSA. CDR3 sequence reads: CASSLDRGQGGYTF. CDR3 nucleotides: TGTGCCAGCAGCTTAGACAGGGGGCAAGGTGGCTACACCTTC.

At least ten counts were recorded for this clone. The chain combines TRBV29-1 with TRBJ1-2; TRBD1 matches at 9 bases. V lost 5 bases, J lost 4 bases, and 14 bases stayed unmatched. Germline CDR1 reads SQVTM; CDR2 reads ANQGSEA. CDR3 length equals 16 residues. CDR3 protein: CSVSGTGMDRGYGYTF. CDR3 nucleotides: TGCAGCGTTTCCGGGACAGGGATGGATAGGGGCTATGGCTACACCTTC.

This clone was seen once. The CDR3 region is CASSPRLAGATHEQYF. DNA of the CDR3: TGTGCCAGCAGCCCCCGACTAGCGGGGGCAACCCACGAGCAGTACTTC. The V gene is TRBV7-2, the J gene TRBJ2-7; 12 bases match TRBD2. The CDR3 extends over 16 amino acids. V was clipped by 5 bases and J by 5 bases; unmatched bases: 10. The V gene's germline CDR1 is SGHTA and CDR2 FQGNSA. The entire variable domain, with the rest obtained from reference TRBV7-2 and TRBJ2-7, is as follows: GAGVSQSPSNKVTEKGKDVELRCDPISGHTALYWYRQSLGQGLEFLIYFQGNSAPDKSGLPSDRFSAERTGGSVSTLTIQRTQQEDSAVYLCASSPRLAGATHEQYFGPGTRLTVT.

V gene TRBV4-2 combines with J gene TRBJ1-5, with TRBD1 as a possible D gene (5 bases). The CDR3 covers 17 residues. V shed 3 bases and J shed 0 bases, with 15 bases lying between them. Germline loops: CDR1 LGHNA, CDR2 YNFKEQ. CDR3 amino acids: CASSQGGGYRSNQPQHF. The CDR3 DNA follows: TGTGCCAGCAGCCAGGGCGGGGGATACCGTAGCAATCAGCCCCAGCATTTT.

The chain combines TRBV10-1 with TRBJ1-5; D ambiguous. Trimming removed 0 bases at V and 6 bases at J, with 6 bases between. In germline, CDR1 is WNHNN, CDR2 SYGVQD (reference sequence). The CDR3 length is 13 residues. The CDR3 loop is CASSESRGQPQHF. The CDR3 DNA reads as TGCGCCAGCAGTGAGTCGCGGGGTCAGCCCCAGCATTTT.

V gene TRBV30 combines with J gene TRBJ1-1; 7 positions agree with TRBD1. Looked up from germline, CDR1 is GTSNPN and CDR2 is SVGIG (reference sequence). This CDR3 comprises 13 residues. The ends lost 4 bases at V and 2 bases at J; junction bases unmatched: 4. The CDR3 spells CAWTGQTNTEAFF. Written as DNA, the CDR3 is TGTGCCTGGACGGGACAGACTAACACTGAAGCTTTCTTT.

Of note for this clone: Other DNA sequences in this specimen translate into the identical CDR3. The chain joins TRBV18 to TRBJ1-1; D not resolved. The ends were cut back, 3 bases at V and 2 bases at J, with 10 bases in the middle. Germline V gene sequence: CDR1 KGHSH, CDR2 LQKENI. The CDR3 has 14 residues. CDR3: CASSPGLSNTEAFF. Written as DNA, the CDR3 is TGTGCCAGCTCACCGGGCCTCTCCAACACTGAAGCTTTCTTT.

The chain combines TRBV7-2 with TRBJ2-3, with D possibly matching TRBD1 (6 bases). The CDR3 runs to 13 residues. Germline assignment: CDR1 SGHTA and CDR2 FQGNSA. V lost 4 bases and J lost 4, with 9 bases in between. The CDR3 nucleotides read TGTGCCAGCAGCTCCAACAGGGCAGATACGCAGTATTTT. This sequence encodes CASSSNRADTQYF.

The chain employs TRBV11-3 and TRBJ2-2; 12 positions agree with TRBD2. CDR1 is SGHNT and CDR2 is YENEEA in the germline V gene. V dropped 0 bases and J dropped 7; count of bases not matched to a gene: 12. The CDR3 sequence is 19 residues long. As DNA, the CDR3 is TGTGCCAGCAGCTTAGATAGTCCCCTAGCGGGAGGGATCGGCGGGGAGCTGTTTTTT. It is translated as CASSLDSPLAGGIGGELFF.

This clone was found a few times. The gene calls are TRBV5-1 and TRBJ1-1; 11 bases map to TRBD1. CDR1 SGHRS and CDR2 YFSETQ come from the germline V gene. V dropped 6 bases and J dropped 1; count of bases not matched to a gene: 8. The CDR3 extends over 16 amino acids. The CDR3 reads CASNLGQGGWNTEAFF. The CDR3 DNA sequence: TGCGCCAGCAACCTGGGACAGGGGGGATGGAACACTGAAGCTTTCTTT. Full variable domain (missing parts from reference TRBV5-1 and TRBJ1-1): KAGVTQTPRYLIKTRGQQVTLSCSPISGHRSVSWYQQTPGQGLQFLFEYFSETQRNKGNFPGRFSGRQFSNSRSEMNVSTLELGDSALYLCASNLGQGGWNTEAFFGQGTRLTVV.

The chain carries TRBV7-2 and TRBJ2-7; 8 bases map to TRBD1. The germline CDR1 and CDR2 sequences are SGHTA and FQGNSA. CDR3 size: 17 residues. Germline trimming cut 5 bases from V and 1 base from J; bases unmatched to any gene: 13. The CDR3 DNA is TGTGCCAGCAGCACAAGTATCGGGGACAGGTCTTCCTACGAGCAGTACTTC. This sequence encodes CASSTSIGDRSSYEQYF.

This clone has at least ten counts. In DNA form, the CDR3 reads TGTGCCAGCAGTACAGCGGGACAGGGTTATGAGCAGTTCTTC. Protein: CASSTAGQGYEQFF. V usage is TRBV27 and J usage is TRBJ2-1; 9 bases agree with TRBD1. The length of the CDR3 is 14 residues. Germline V gene data show CDR1 as MNHEY and CDR2 as SMNVEV (reference sequence). The junction had 7 bases not matched to a gene; V was cut back by 5 bases and J by 8 bases.